The 23 T cell receptor beta chains listed next were all sequenced from one sample in a study of beta chain features in type 1 diabetes. Since all of the isolated RNA was reverse transcribed, expressed TCRB transcripts were what got sequenced. Generated by immunoSEQ multiplex PCR, the TCRdb table keeps only in-frame clones and is missing some. Here the sample spans hundreds of thousands of clones, less than 20% being singletons. The sequenced sample consisted of naive CD4+ T cells from blood. These receptors were taken from a man aged 18 to 35 in good health.

Only a few counts were recorded for this clone. V usage is TRBV5-1 and J usage is TRBJ1-6, with 12 bases aligning to TRBD1. CDR3 length: 13 residues. The V gene's germline CDR1 is SGHRS and CDR2 YFSETQ. Trimming took 3 bases from V and 16 from J; bases not matched to a gene: 5. This CDR3 is CASSWDRGRGLHF. In DNA form, the CDR3 reads TGCGCCAGCAGCTGGGACAGGGGGCGCGGGCTCCACTTT.

This chain links TRBV14 with TRBJ2-1; 14 bases align to TRBD2. The CDR3 length is 17 residues. CDR1 SGHDN and CDR2 FVKESK come from the germline V gene. V trimming: 0 bases; J trimming: 5 bases; junction bases outside the gene matches: 3. CDR3 residues: CASSQDLGLAGDNEQFF. CDR3 in DNA: TGTGCCAGCAGCCAAGATCTGGGACTAGCGGGAGACAATGAGCAGTTCTTC.

The chain links TRBV7-6 to TRBJ2-2, with D perhaps TRBD2 (7 bases). CDR1 and CDR2 from the germline V gene are SGHVS and FNYEAQ. This CDR3 has 17 residues. Deletions cut 1 base from V and 0 bases from J, with 12 bases between. The CDR3 spells CASSLGRGASNTGELFF. The CDR3 region has the DNA TGTGCCAGCAGCTTAGGCCGGGGGGCTTCGAACACCGGGGAGCTGTTTTTT.

The chain couples TRBV4-1 to TRBJ2-5; 9 nucleotides match TRBD2. V gave up 0 bases and J gave up 4 bases; unmatched junction bases: 6. The germline CDR1 and CDR2 sequences are MGHRA and YSYEKL. The CDR3 is 16 residues long. The CDR3 is CASSQDGASGTETQYF. The CDR3 DNA follows: TGCGCCAGCAGCCAAGATGGGGCTAGCGGGACAGAGACCCAGTACTTC.

This clone was recorded a few times. The chain joins TRBV5-1 to TRBJ1-1; D is unresolved. V was shortened by 0 bases and J by 1 base, with 10 bases between the two germline ends. This CDR3 spans 15 amino acids. Germline V gene lookup returns CDR1 SGHRS and CDR2 YFSETQ. The CDR3: CASSLEGWENTEAFF. The CDR3 nucleotides are TGCGCCAGCAGCTTGGAGGGTTGGGAGAACACTGAAGCTTTCTTT. Full variable domain (missing parts from reference TRBV5-1 and TRBJ1-1): KAGVTQTPRYLIKTRGQQVTLSCSPISGHRSVSWYQQTPGQGLQFLFEYFSETQRNKGNFPGRFSGRQFSNSRSEMNVSTLELGDSALYLCASSLEGWENTEAFFGQGTRLTVV.

This clone appeared a few times. V and J are TRBV6-4 and TRBJ1-1, with D tentatively TRBD1 (6 bases). There are 14 residues in the CDR3. The V gene's germline CDR1 is MRHNA and CDR2 SNTAGT. Between the trimmed V and J ends, which lost 7 bases and 0 bases, there was a span of 12 bases. CDR3 loop: CASKPGGLNTEAFF. The CDR3 bases are TGTGCCAGCAAACCGGGGGGCTTGAACACTGAAGCTTTCTTT.

In this sample, this clone turned up a few times. The genes are TRBV6-5 and TRBJ1-1; possible D gene TRBD1, 5 bases. Trimming removed 2 bases at V and 4 bases at J, with 8 bases between. Germline CDR1 reads MNHEY; CDR2 reads SVGAGI. This CDR3 contains 13 residues. The CDR3 sequence: CASSYEDTTEAFF. CDR3 coding DNA: TGTGCCAGCAGTTACGAGGACACCACTGAAGCTTTCTTT.

In this sample, this clone turned up a few times. One end of the junction is discordant with germline, which a read error may explain. The chain employs TRBV10-3 and TRBJ2-1; no firm D call. Per the germline V gene, CDR1 is ENHRY and CDR2 is SYGVKD. This CDR3 spans 15 amino acids. CDR3 sequence: CASSYLAAGPIEQFF. CDR3 bases: TGTGCCAGCAGTTACTTGGCAGCTGGCCCCATTGAGCAGTTCTTC.

The chain joins TRBV19 to TRBJ2-2; 9 nucleotides align to TRBD1. V gave up 5 bases and J gave up 5 bases; unmatched junction bases: 12. The CDR3 sequence is 17 residues long. Germline CDR1 is LNHDA and CDR2 is SQIVND (reference sequence). CDR3: CASSPSPGTGKTGELFF. In nucleotides, the CDR3 is TGTGCCAGTAGTCCTTCCCCCGGGACAGGGAAAACCGGGGAGCTGTTTTTT.

V is TRBV7-2 and J is TRBJ2-4; 8 nucleotides match TRBD1. J lost 7 bases, V lost 5 bases, and 10 bases had no gene match. The germline gives CDR1 SGHTA, CDR2 FQGNSA. The CDR3 contains 15 residues. The CDR3 loop reads CASSPRTGMMNIQYF. CDR3 coding DNA: TGTGCCAGCAGCCCGAGGACAGGGATGATGAACATTCAGTACTTC.

This clone was detected only a few times. At the DNA level, this CDR3 is encoded by other sequences in the same sample as well. This chain connects TRBV28 to TRBJ1-6, with TRBD1 identical over 8 bases. The CDR3 covers 14 residues. Germline-derived CDR1 and CDR2 are MDHEN and SYDVKM. Trimming cost V 5 bases and J 7 bases; bases outside gene matches: 4. For the CDR3, the DNA is TGTGCCAGCAGTCCAGGGGGCCGGAATTCACCCCTCCACTTT. Its translation: CASSPGGRNSPLHF.

This clone showed up just a few times. V gene TRBV30 combines with J gene TRBJ2-5; D remains ambiguous. Germline-derived CDR1 and CDR2 are GTSNPN and SVGIG (reference sequence). The CDR3 totals 11 residues. Trimming removed 2 bases at V and 7 bases at J, with 8 bases between. CDR3 protein: CAWSNKGTQYF. Here the CDR3 DNA reads TGTGCCTGGAGTAATAAGGGGACCCAGTACTTC.

This clone was detected only a few times. The CDR3 sequence is CATSKTGTGVFDGYTF. CDR3 nucleotide sequence: TGTGCCACCAGCAAGACCGGGACAGGGGTTTTCGATGGCTACACCTTC. This chain connects TRBV15 to TRBJ1-2; 10 nucleotides align to TRBD1. Germline V lookup: CDR1 LNHNV, CDR2 YYDKDF (reference sequence). V was pared by 4 bases and J by 6 bases, with 11 bases of the junction left unmatched. The CDR3 loop spans 16 amino acids. The variable domain in full, with the rest retrieved from reference TRBV15 and TRBJ1-2, is DAMVIQNPRYQVTQFGKPVTLSCSQTLNHNVMYWYQQKSSQAPKLLFHYYDKDFNNEADTPDNFQSRRPNTSFCFLDIRSPGLGDTAMYLCATSKTGTGVFDGYTFGSGTRLTVV.

About this clone itself: The same CDR3 also results from other DNA sequences found in this sample. The CDR3 loop reads CASSPQGDYGYTF. The CDR3 nucleotides are TGTGCCAGCAGTCCGCAGGGGGACTATGGCTACACCTTC. This sequence joins TRBV28 and TRBJ1-2, with 7 bases aligning to TRBD1. In germline, CDR1 is MDHEN, CDR2 SYDVKM. CDR3 length: 13 amino acids. V trimming: 5 bases; J trimming: 3 bases; junction bases outside the gene matches: 3.

The V call is TRBV29-1, the J call TRBJ1-1, with D unclear. This CDR3 has 13 residues. Germline V gene data show CDR1 as SQVTM and CDR2 as ANQGSEA. Trimming took off 4 bases at V and 8 bases at J, with 17 bases between the two ends. The CDR3 here is CSVVSGLYLEAFF. The CDR3 DNA reads TGCAGCGTTGTTAGTGGTTTGTATCTAGAAGCTTTCTTT.

The gene calls are TRBV7-9 and TRBJ1-1, with D unresolved. V gave up 1 base and J gave up 2 bases, with 5 bases separating them. This CDR3 has 13 amino acids. The germline V gene encodes CDR1 SEHNR and CDR2 FQNEAQ (reference sequence). The CDR3 loop is CASSLDSNTEAFF. CDR3 DNA: TGTGCCAGCAGCTTAGACAGCAACACTGAAGCTTTCTTT.

The chain uses TRBV4-2 and TRBJ2-6; the D is unclear. This CDR3 has 14 residues. Germline V CDR1 and CDR2: LGHNA, YNFKEQ. Trimming took off 8 bases at V and 0 bases at J, with 8 bases between the two ends. This CDR3 is CASRDPSGANVLTF. The DNA of the CDR3 is TGTGCCAGCCGCGACCCCTCTGGGGCCAACGTCCTGACTTTC.

The chain uses TRBV7-2 and TRBJ1-2; tentatively, D is TRBD1 (5 bases). The CDR3 spans 15 residues. Trimming pared 0 bases from V and 3 bases from J, leaving 11 bases between. Germline values: CDR1 SGHTA, CDR2 FQGNSA. The CDR3 reads CASSLARKGYYGYTF. The CDR3 nucleotides read TGTGCCAGCAGCTTAGCCCGGAAGGGGTACTATGGCTACACCTTC.

In its sample, this clone was seen a few times. The chain employs TRBV28 and TRBJ1-4, with D hard to call. CDR1 is MDHEN, CDR2 SYDVKM, per germline. V lost 7 bases and J 0 bases, leaving 12 bases between the germline ends. The CDR3 contains 15 residues. This chain's CDR3 is CASNSGTATNEKLFF. CDR3 coding DNA: TGTGCCAGCAACTCCGGCACCGCAACTAATGAAAAACTGTTTTTT.

J is TRBJ2-1 and V is TRBV7-2; D is possibly TRBD2 (6 bases). From germline, CDR1 is SGHTA and CDR2 FQGNSA. This CDR3 is 14 amino acids long. V lost 1 base to trimming and J lost 5 bases, with 9 bases between them. The CDR3 bases are TGTGCCAGCAGCTTAGGACCGGGGGACAATGAGCAGTTCTTC. Translated, it gives CASSLGPGDNEQFF.

The chain combines TRBV19 with TRBJ2-1; 8 bases match TRBD2. Germline-derived CDR1 and CDR2 are LNHDA and SQIVND (reference sequence). V gave up 6 bases and J gave up 2 bases; unmatched junction bases: 9. CDR3 length: 16 amino acids. The CDR3: CASSLFGGRTYNEQFF. As DNA, the CDR3 is TGTGCCAGTAGCTTGTTTGGCGGGAGGACCTACAATGAGCAGTTCTTC.

The genes are TRBV5-1 and TRBJ2-1; 9 bases match TRBD2. Germline V gives CDR1 SGHRS, CDR2 YFSETQ. CDR3 length: 14 residues. Trimming removed 2 bases from V and 8 bases from J; junction bases left unmatched: 5. CDR3 loop: CASSFSGSGDEQFF. The CDR3 DNA sequence: TGCGCCAGCAGCTTTAGCGGGAGTGGCGATGAGCAGTTCTTC.

The chain is built from TRBV25-1 and TRBJ1-1; D unresolved. The CDR3 totals 15 residues. CDR1 MGHDK and CDR2 SYGVNS come from the germline V gene. V lost 3 bases and J lost 4, with 15 bases in between. CDR3 DNA sequence: TGTGCCAGCAGTGATTGGTCAGCCCGCGGCACTGAAGCTTTCTTT. As protein: CASSDWSARGTEAFF.